This T cell receptor (beta chain) was captured by sequencing in a study of control samples from healthy donors and cancer patients. This CDR3 spans 16 amino acids. The V and J ends lost 4 bases and 3 bases respectively, with 17 bases between them. The V gene's germline CDR1 is SGHRS and CDR2 YFSETQ. Libraries were prepared by immunoSEQ multiplex PCR; TCRdb keeps only in-frame clonotypes and omits some of them. The sample shows roughly 150,000 clones, around 88% of them seen only once. Sequenced: blood. The clonotype comes from a man aged 18 to 30 in good health. The V and J genes are TRBV5-1 and TRBJ2-1; D is perhaps TRBD2 (6 bases). The CDR3 DNA reads as TGCGCCAGCAGCGGCCTGGGCGGGGAAAGCTACAATGAGCAGTTCTTC. Amino acids: CASSGLGGESYNEQFF.